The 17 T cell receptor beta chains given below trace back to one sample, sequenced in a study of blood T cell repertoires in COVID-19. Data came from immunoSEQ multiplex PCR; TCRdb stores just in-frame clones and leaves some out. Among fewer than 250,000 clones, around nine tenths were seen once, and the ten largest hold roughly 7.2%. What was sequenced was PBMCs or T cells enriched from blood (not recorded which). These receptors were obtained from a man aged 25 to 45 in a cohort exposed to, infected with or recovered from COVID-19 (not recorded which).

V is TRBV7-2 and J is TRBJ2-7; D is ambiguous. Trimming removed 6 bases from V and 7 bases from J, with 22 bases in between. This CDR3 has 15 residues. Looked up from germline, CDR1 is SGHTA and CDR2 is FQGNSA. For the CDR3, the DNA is TGTGCCAGCAGGTCCGACTCAGCTCCGGTGAGGGAGCAGTACTTC. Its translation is CASRSDSAPVREQYF.

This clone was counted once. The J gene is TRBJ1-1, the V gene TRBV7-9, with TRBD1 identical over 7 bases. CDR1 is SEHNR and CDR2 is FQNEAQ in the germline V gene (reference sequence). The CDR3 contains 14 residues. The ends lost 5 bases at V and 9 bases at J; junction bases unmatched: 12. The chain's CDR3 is CASSPPGDSSKAFF. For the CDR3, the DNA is TGTGCCAGCAGCCCGCCCGGGGACAGCAGTAAAGCTTTCTTT.

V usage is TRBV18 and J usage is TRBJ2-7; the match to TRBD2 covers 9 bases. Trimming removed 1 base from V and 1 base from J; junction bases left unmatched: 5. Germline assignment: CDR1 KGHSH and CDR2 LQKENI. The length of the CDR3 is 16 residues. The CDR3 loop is CASSPQTSGFSYEQYF. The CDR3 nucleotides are TGTGCCAGCTCACCACAGACTAGCGGTTTTTCCTACGAGCAGTACTTC.

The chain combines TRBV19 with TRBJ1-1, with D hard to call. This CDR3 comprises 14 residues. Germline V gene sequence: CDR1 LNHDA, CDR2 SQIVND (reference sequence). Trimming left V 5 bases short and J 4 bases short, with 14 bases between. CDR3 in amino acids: CASSLREVATEAFF. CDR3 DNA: TGTGCCAGTAGTTTGAGGGAAGTGGCCACTGAAGCTTTCTTT.

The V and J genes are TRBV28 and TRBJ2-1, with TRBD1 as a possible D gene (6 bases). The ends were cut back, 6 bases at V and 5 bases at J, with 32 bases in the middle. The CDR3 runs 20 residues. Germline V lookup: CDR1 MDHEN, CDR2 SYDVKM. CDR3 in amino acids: CASSGGEHGTPYFRDNEQFF. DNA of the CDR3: TGTGCCAGCAGCGGAGGAGAACACGGGACACCCTACTTTCGGGACAATGAGCAGTTCTTC.

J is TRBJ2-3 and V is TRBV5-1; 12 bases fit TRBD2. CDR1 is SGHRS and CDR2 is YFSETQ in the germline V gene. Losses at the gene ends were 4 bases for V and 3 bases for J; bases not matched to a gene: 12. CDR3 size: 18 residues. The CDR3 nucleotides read TGCGCCAGCAGCAAAAACCCTTCGACTAGCGGGAGTACAGATACGCAGTATTTT. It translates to CASSKNPSTSGSTDTQYF.

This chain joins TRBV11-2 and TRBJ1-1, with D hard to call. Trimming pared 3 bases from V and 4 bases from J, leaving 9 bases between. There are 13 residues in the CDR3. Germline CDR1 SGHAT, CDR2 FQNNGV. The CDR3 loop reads CASSFAGSTEAFF. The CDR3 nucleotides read TGTGCCAGCAGCTTCGCGGGAAGCACTGAAGCTTTCTTT.

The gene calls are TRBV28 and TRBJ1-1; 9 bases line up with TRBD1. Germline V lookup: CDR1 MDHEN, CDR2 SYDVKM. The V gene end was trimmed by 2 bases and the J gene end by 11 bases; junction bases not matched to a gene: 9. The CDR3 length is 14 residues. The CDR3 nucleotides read TGTGCCAGCAGTTTACAGACAGGGGGAGCGGTCGCTTTCTTT. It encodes CASSLQTGGAVAFF.

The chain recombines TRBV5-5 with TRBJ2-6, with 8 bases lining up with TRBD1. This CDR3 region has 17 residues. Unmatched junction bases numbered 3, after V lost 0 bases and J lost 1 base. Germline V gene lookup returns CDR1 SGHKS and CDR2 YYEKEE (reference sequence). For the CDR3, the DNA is TGTGCCAGCAGCTTGGCAGGGGGCGTATCTGGGGCCAACGTCCTGACTTTC. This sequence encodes CASSLAGGVSGANVLTF.

In nucleotides, the CDR3 is TGCGCCAGCAGTCCGAGCGGGAGGGGTAATGAGCAGTTCTTC. It codes for CASSPSGRGNEQFF. The rearrangement joins TRBV23-1 to TRBJ2-1, with TRBD2 identical over 10 bases. TRBV23-1 falls under the ORF class, with uncertain function. This CDR3 has 14 amino acids. The J segment lost 7 bases and the V segment lost 4 bases, leaving 4 bases of the junction unmatched.

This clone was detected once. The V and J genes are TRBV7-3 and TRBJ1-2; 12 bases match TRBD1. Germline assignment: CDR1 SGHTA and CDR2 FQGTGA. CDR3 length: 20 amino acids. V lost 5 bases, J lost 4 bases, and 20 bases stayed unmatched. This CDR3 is CASSAIPGQGARRLGYGYTF. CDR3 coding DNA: TGTGCCAGCAGCGCTATCCCGGGACAGGGGGCAAGGAGACTCGGCTATGGCTACACCTTC.

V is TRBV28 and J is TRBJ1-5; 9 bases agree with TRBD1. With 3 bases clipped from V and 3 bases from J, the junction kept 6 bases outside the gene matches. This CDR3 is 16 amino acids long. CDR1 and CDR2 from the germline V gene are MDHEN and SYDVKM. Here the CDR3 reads CASSFFDRGINQPQHF. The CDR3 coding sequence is TGTGCCAGCAGTTTTTTCGACAGGGGGATCAATCAGCCCCAGCATTTT.

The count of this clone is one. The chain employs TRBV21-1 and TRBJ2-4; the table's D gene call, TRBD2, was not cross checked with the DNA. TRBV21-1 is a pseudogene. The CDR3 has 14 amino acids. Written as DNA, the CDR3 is TGTGCCAGCAGCAAAGGTATAGCCAAAAACATTCAGTACTTC. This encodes CASSKGIAKNIQYF.

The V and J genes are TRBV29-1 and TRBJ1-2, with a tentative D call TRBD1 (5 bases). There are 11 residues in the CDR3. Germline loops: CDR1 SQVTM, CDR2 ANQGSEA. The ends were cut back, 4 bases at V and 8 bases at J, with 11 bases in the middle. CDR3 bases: TGCAGCGTTGCCAGGGAGGGGGGCTACACCTTC. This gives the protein CSVAREGGYTF. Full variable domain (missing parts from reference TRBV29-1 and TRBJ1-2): SAVISQKPSRDICQRGTSLTIQCQVDSQVTMMFWYRQQPGQSLTLIATANQGSEATYESGFVIDKFPISRPNLTFSTLTVSNMSPEDSSIYLCSVAREGGYTFGSGTRLTVV.

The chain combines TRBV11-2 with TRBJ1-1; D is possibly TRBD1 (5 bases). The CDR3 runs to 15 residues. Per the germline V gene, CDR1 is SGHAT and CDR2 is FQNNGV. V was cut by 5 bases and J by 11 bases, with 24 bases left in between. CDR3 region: CASSPLIGQGSDAFF. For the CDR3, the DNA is TGTGCCAGCAGCCCGCTCATTGGGCAGGGTAGTGACGCTTTCTTT.

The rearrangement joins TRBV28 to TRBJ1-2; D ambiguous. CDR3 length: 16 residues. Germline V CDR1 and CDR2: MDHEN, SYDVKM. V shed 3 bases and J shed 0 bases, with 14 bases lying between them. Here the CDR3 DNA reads TGTGCCAGCAGTTTGCTAAACCTAAAAGCTAACTATGGCTACACCTTC. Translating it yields CASSLLNLKANYGYTF.

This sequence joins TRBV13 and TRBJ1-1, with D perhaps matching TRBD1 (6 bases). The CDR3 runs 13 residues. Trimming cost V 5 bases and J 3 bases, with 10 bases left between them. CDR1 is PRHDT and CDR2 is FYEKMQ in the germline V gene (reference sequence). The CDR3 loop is CASSRGQHTEAFF. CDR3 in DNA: TGTGCCAGCAGCCGAGGACAGCACACTGAAGCTTTCTTT.